The 17 T cell receptor beta chains below were found in one sample sequenced in a study of PD-1 blockade in classical Hodgkin lymphoma. Libraries were prepared by immunoSEQ multiplex PCR; TCRdb keeps only in-frame clonotypes and omits some of them. There are under 100,000 clones in the sample; approximately 80% occur only once, and over 9% lies in the top ten. There was relapse after autologous stem cell transplantation in every patient, and there was variation in brentuximab vedotin exposure. This sample comprised peripheral blood mononuclear cells (PBMCs), obtained at baseline. These receptor sequences come from a human donor with classical Hodgkin lymphoma.

This clone was detected ten times or more. The rearrangement uses TRBV5-5 and TRBJ1-2, with a possible D match to TRBD1 (5 bases). Trimming pared 3 bases from V and 3 bases from J, leaving 18 bases between. CDR1 is SGHKS and CDR2 is YYEKEE in the germline V gene (reference sequence). This CDR3 is built from 16 residues. CDR3 DNA: TGTGCCAGCAGCTCGGGGAGGTGGGGCTCAGACTATGGCTACACCTTC. Translation gives CASSSGRWGSDYGYTF. Using reference TRBV5-5 and TRBJ1-2 for the parts outside the CDR3, the full variable domain is DAGVTQSPTHLIKTRGQQVTLRCSPISGHKSVSWYQQVLGQGPQFIFQYYEKEERGRGNFPDRFSARQFPNYSSELNVNALLLGDSALYLCASSSGRWGSDYGYTFGSGTRLTVV.

V and J are TRBV19 and TRBJ1-2, with D uncertain. V shed 5 bases and J shed 0 bases, with 13 bases lying between them. CDR1 and CDR2 (germline): LNHDA, SQIVND (reference sequence). The CDR3 loop spans 15 amino acids. The DNA for the CDR3 is TGTGCCAGTAGTCGGACTCCTCTTTCTAACTATGGCTACACCTTC. This gives the protein CASSRTPLSNYGYTF.

The chain employs TRBV14 and TRBJ2-2; 9 bases are shared with TRBD2. Looked up from germline, CDR1 is SGHDN and CDR2 is FVKESK. After removal of 3 bases from V and 4 bases from J, the junction contained 12 bases not matched to a gene. The CDR3 is made up of 18 amino acids. The DNA of the CDR3 is TGTGCCAGCAGCCAGTTGACTAGCGGACTAAGGGGCACCGGGGAGCTGTTTTTT. This encodes CASSQLTSGLRGTGELFF. The whole variable domain, remainder taken from reference TRBV14 and TRBJ2-2, is EAGVTQFPSHSVIEKGQTVTLRCDPISGHDNLYWYRRVMGKEIKFLLHFVKESKQDESGMPNNRFLAERTGGTYSTLKVQPAELEDSGVYFCASSQLTSGLRGTGELFFGEGSRLTVL.

This chain joins TRBV5-6 and TRBJ2-5; D is ambiguous. V was cut by 3 bases and J by 3 bases, with 12 bases left in between. CDR1 is SGHDT, CDR2 YYEEEE, per germline. The CDR3 totals 14 residues. The CDR3 sequence is CASSSIGRKETQYF. CDR3 DNA sequence: TGTGCCAGCAGCTCGATTGGGCGGAAAGAGACCCAGTACTTC.

The chain carries TRBV23-1 and TRBJ2-5; D is undetermined. TRBV23-1 is recorded as an ORF, its role being uncertain. Trimming removed 7 bases at V and 5 bases at J, with 11 bases between. The CDR3 is 12 amino acids. CDR3 loop: CASKIFQETQYF. CDR3 sequence (DNA): TGCGCCAGCAAGATATTCCAGGAGACCCAGTACTTC.

The chain carries TRBV5-5 and TRBJ2-1, with D tentatively TRBD1 (5 bases). CDR1 and CDR2 from the germline V gene are SGHKS and YYEKEE (reference sequence). Trimming pared 3 bases from V and 5 bases from J, leaving 15 bases between. The CDR3 spans 15 residues. The CDR3 loop reads CASSSLLTANNEQFF. The CDR3 DNA sequence: TGTGCCAGCAGCTCTCTTCTGACAGCAAACAATGAGCAGTTCTTC.

The chain joins TRBV10-2 to TRBJ1-1; possible D gene TRBD1, 6 bases. Looked up from germline, CDR1 is WSHSY and CDR2 is SAAADI. The germline V and J ends were trimmed by 0 bases and 11 bases, with 13 bases remaining between them. The CDR3 sequence is 13 residues long. In nucleotides, the CDR3 is TGCGCCAGCAGTGAGTCGGCAGGGGTAAGGGCTTTCTTT. The encoded protein is CASSESAGVRAFF.

The CDR3 region is CASRVTGGAVGELFF. Here the CDR3 DNA reads TGTGCCAGTAGGGTTACAGGGGGCGCAGTCGGGGAGCTGTTTTTT. The chain uses TRBV19 and TRBJ2-2; 9 bases are a match to TRBD1. The CDR3 spans 15 residues. Germline CDR1 LNHDA, CDR2 SQIVND (reference sequence). V lost 6 bases, J lost 7 bases, and 9 bases stayed unmatched.

The chain has TRBV10-3 and TRBJ2-3; D not certain. Germline V lookup: CDR1 ENHRY, CDR2 SYGVKD. CDR3 length: 11 amino acids. V was cut by 10 bases and J by 6 bases, with 11 bases left in between. The CDR3 reads CATRLSDTQYF. Written as DNA, the CDR3 is TGTGCCACCCGCCTTTCGGATACGCAGTATTTT.

J is TRBJ2-3 and V is TRBV28; 8 nucleotides line up with TRBD1. The ends lost 3 bases at V and 2 bases at J; junction bases unmatched: 4. The CDR3 is 15 residues long. Germline CDR1 is MDHEN and CDR2 is SYDVKM. CDR3 nucleotide sequence: TGTGCCAGCAGTTTGGGGACAGGCGTCACAGATACGCAGTATTTT. Protein: CASSLGTGVTDTQYF.

Points on this clone: Other DNA sequences from this sample encode an identical CDR3 as well. The chain joins TRBV10-3 to TRBJ2-7; 11 nucleotides agree with TRBD2. Germline V gives CDR1 ENHRY, CDR2 SYGVKD. V lost 3 bases, J lost 2 bases, and 3 bases stayed unmatched. The CDR3 runs to 15 residues. The CDR3 loop reads CAISELAGGPYEQYF. In nucleotides, the CDR3 is TGTGCCATCAGTGAATTAGCGGGAGGGCCCTACGAGCAGTACTTC.

V and J are TRBV5-6 and TRBJ1-2; D possibly corresponds to TRBD1 (6 bases). CDR1 is SGHDT and CDR2 is YYEEEE in the germline V gene. The CDR3 extends over 14 amino acids. The germline V and J ends were trimmed by 0 bases and 13 bases, with 19 bases remaining between them. CDR3 loop: CASSLVVRGATGTF. CDR3 nucleotide sequence: TGTGCCAGCAGCTTGGTCGTCCGGGGGGCGACGGGCACCTTC. The full variable domain, rest sourced from reference TRBV5-6 and TRBJ1-2, is DAGVTQSPTHLIKTRGQQVTLRCSPKSGHDTVSWYQQALGQGPQFIFQYYEEEERQRGNFPDRFSGHQFPNYSSELNVNALLLGDSALYLCASSLVVRGATGTFGSGTRLTVV.

The chain links TRBV10-3 to TRBJ2-7; D gene unclear. V lost 0 bases and J lost 0, with 6 bases in between. Germline V gives CDR1 ENHRY, CDR2 SYGVKD. The CDR3 has 14 residues. CDR3 nucleotide sequence: TGTGCCATCAGTGAGTCGTCATACTCCTACGAGCAGTACTTC. It is translated as CAISESSYSYEQYF.

The chain links TRBV7-3 to TRBJ1-2; D possibly corresponds to TRBD1 (6 bases). The V and J ends lost 5 bases and 4 bases respectively, with 11 bases between them. This CDR3 spans 13 amino acids. Per the germline V gene, CDR1 is SGHTA and CDR2 is FQGTGA. CDR3 loop: CASSPDRFYGYTF. The CDR3 nucleotides read TGTGCCAGCAGCCCCGACAGGTTCTATGGCTACACCTTC.

This chain connects TRBV9 to TRBJ2-7; D is unclear. This CDR3 comprises 15 residues. Germline V lookup: CDR1 SGDLS, CDR2 YYNGEE. Trimming pared 2 bases from V and 0 bases from J, leaving 12 bases between. As DNA, the CDR3 is TGTGCCAGCAGCGTGGAGCCGGAGAGCTCCTACGAGCAGTACTTC. It translates to CASSVEPESSYEQYF.

This clone is a singleton in its sample. The chain is built from TRBV10-3 and TRBJ2-3; D is unclear. CDR1 ENHRY and CDR2 SYGVKD come from the germline V gene. Trimming stripped 7 bases from V and 3 bases from J, with 11 bases between. The CDR3 runs 13 residues. The CDR3 reads CAIKQEGTDTQYF. As DNA, the CDR3 is TGTGCCATCAAGCAGGAAGGGACAGATACGCAGTATTTT.

The V gene is TRBV19, the J gene TRBJ1-5; the match to TRBD1 covers 11 bases. The CDR3 totals 16 residues. Germline lookup yields CDR1 LNHDA and CDR2 SQIVND (reference sequence). V dropped 6 bases and J dropped 4; count of bases not matched to a gene: 8. The chain's CDR3 is CASSPGTGGMNQPQHF. In nucleotides, the CDR3 is TGTGCCAGTAGCCCTGGGACAGGGGGTATGAATCAGCCCCAGCATTTT. Full variable domain (outside the CDR3, taken from reference TRBV19 and TRBJ1-5): DGGITQSPKYLFRKEGQNVTLSCEQNLNHDAMYWYRQDPGQGLRLIYYSQIVNDFQKGDIAEGYSVSREKKESFPLTVTSAQKNPTAFYLCASSPGTGGMNQPQHFGDGTRLSIL.